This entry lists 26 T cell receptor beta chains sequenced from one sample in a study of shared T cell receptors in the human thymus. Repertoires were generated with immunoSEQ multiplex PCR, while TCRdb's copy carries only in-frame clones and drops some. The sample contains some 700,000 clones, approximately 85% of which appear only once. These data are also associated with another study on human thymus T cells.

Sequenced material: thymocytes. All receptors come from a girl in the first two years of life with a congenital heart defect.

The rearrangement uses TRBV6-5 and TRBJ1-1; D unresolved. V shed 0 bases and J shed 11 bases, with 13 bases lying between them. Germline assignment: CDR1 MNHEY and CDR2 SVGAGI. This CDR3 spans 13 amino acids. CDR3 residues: CASSYSAGGFAFF. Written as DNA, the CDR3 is TGTGCCAGCAGTTACTCCGCCGGAGGCTTCGCTTTCTTT.

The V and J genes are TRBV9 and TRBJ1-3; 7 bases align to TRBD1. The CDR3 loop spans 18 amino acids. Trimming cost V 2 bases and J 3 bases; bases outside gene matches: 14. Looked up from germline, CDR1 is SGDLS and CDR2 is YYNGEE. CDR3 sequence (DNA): TGTGCCAGCAGCGTCGCAGGGGGGATTAGCGGCTTTGGAAACACCATATATTTT. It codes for CASSVAGGISGFGNTIYF.

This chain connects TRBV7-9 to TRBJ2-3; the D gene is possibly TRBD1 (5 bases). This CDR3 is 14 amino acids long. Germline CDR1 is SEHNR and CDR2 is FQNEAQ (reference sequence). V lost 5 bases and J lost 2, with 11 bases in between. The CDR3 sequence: CASSPSTATDTQYF. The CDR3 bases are TGTGCCAGCAGCCCCTCGACAGCCACAGATACGCAGTATTTT.

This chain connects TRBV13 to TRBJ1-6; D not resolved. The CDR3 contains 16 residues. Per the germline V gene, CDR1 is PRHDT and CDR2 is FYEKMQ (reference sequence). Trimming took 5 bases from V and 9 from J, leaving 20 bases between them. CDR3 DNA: TGTGCCAGCAGCCTGACGACAAGGCCTTCTGGTTCACCCCTCCACTTT. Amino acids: CASSLTTRPSGSPLHF. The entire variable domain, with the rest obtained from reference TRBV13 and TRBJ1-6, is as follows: AAGVIQSPRHLIKEKRETATLKCYPIPRHDTVYWYQQGPGQDPQFLISFYEKMQSDKGSIPDRFSAQQFSDYHSELNMSSLELGDSALYFCASSLTTRPSGSPLHFGNGTRLTVT.

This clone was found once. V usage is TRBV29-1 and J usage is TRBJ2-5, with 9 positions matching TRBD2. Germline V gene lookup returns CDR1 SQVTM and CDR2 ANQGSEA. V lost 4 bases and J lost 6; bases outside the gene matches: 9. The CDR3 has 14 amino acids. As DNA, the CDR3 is TGCAGCGTTGGGCAGGCGGGGGGGGAAAAGACCCAGTACTTC. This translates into CSVGQAGGEKTQYF. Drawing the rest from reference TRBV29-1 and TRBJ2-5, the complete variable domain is SAVISQKPSRDICQRGTSLTIQCQVDSQVTMMFWYRQQPGQSLTLIATANQGSEATYESGFVIDKFPISRPNLTFSTLTVSNMSPEDSSIYLCSVGQAGGEKTQYFGPGTRLLVL.

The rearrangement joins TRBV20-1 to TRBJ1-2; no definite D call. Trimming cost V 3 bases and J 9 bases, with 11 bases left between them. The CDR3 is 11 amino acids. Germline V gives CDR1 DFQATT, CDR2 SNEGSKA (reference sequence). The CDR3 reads CSASRAKSYTF. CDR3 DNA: TGCAGTGCTAGCCGAGCGAAGAGCTACACCTTC.

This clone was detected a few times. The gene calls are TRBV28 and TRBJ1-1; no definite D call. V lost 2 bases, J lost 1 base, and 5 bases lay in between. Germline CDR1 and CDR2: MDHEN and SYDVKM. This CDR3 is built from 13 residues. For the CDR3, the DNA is TGTGCCAGCAGTTTACGAGGGAACACTGAAGCTTTCTTT. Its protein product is CASSLRGNTEAFF.

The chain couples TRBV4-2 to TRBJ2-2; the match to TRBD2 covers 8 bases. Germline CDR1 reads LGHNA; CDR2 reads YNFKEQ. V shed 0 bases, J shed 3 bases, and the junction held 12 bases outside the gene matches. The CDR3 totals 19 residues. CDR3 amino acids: CASSQDQAASGWYTGELFF. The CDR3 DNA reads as TGTGCCAGCAGCCAAGACCAAGCTGCTAGCGGGTGGTACACCGGGGAGCTGTTTTTT.

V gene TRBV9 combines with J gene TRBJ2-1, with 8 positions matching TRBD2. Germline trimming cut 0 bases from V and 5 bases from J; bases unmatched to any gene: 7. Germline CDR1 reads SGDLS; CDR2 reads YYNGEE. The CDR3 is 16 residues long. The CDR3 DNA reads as TGTGCCAGCAGCGTAGGTGGCGGGGGGAAGGACAATGAGCAGTTCTTC. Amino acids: CASSVGGGGKDNEQFF.

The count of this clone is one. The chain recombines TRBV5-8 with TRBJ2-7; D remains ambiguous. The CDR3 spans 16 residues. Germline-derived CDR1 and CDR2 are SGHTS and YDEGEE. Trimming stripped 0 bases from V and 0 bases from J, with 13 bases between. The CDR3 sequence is CASSLARSYSSYEQYF. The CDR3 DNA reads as TGTGCCAGCAGCTTGGCTCGGTCTTATAGCTCCTACGAGCAGTACTTC.

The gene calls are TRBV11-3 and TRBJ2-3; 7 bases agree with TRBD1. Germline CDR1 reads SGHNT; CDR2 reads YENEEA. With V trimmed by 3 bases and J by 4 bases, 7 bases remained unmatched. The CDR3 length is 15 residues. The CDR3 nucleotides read TGTGCCAGCAGCTTTACAGGGGAAGGCTCAGATACGCAGTATTTT. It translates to CASSFTGEGSDTQYF.

The CDR3, as DNA: TGCGCCAGCAGCCAAGAGCGACCGGGACACCCGGTAGCTGAAGCTTTCTTT. This translates into CASSQERPGHPVAEAFF. V and J are TRBV4-1 and TRBJ1-1, with D perhaps TRBD1 (6 bases). CDR1 MGHRA and CDR2 YSYEKL come from the germline V gene. Trimming cost V 0 bases and J 6 bases, with 20 bases left between them. The CDR3 covers 17 residues.

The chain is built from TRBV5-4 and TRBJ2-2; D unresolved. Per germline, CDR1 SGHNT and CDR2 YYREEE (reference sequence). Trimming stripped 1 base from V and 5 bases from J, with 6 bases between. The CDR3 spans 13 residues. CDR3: CASSLPLTGELFF. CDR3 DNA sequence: TGTGCCAGCAGCTTGCCTTTAACCGGGGAGCTGTTTTTT.

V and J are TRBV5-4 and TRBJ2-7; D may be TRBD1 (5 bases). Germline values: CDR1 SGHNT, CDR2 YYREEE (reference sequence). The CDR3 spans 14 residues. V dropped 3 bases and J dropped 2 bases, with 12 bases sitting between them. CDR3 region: CASSYGHTAYEQYF. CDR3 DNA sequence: TGTGCCAGCAGCTATGGACATACAGCCTACGAGCAGTACTTC.

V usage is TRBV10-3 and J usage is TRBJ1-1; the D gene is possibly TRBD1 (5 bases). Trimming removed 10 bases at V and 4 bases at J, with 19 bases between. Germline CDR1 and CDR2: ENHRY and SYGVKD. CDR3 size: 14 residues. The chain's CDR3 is CATEGNRQSTEAFF. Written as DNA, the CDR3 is TGTGCCACCGAAGGGAACAGGCAAAGCACTGAAGCTTTCTTT.

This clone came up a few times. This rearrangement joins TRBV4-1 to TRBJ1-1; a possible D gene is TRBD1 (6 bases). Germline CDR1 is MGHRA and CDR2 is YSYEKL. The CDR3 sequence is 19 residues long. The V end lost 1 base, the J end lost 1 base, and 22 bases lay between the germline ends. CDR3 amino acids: CASSQVRVLGGATNTEAFF. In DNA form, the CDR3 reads TGCGCCAGCAGCCAAGTCCGGGTGTTAGGGGGAGCCACGAACACTGAAGCTTTCTTT.

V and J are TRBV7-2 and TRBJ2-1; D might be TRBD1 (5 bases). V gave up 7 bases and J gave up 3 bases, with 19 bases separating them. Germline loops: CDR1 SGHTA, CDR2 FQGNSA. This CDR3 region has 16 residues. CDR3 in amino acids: CASTPKVGVNYNEQFF. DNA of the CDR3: TGTGCCAGCACCCCAAAGGTAGGGGTAAACTACAATGAGCAGTTCTTC.

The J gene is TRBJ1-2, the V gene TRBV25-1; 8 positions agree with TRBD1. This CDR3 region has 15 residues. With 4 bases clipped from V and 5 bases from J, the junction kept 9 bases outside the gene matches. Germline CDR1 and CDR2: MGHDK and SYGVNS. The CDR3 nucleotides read TGTGCCAGCAGTGGTCGGGACAGGCCGGGATATGGCTACACCTTC. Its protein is CASSGRDRPGYGYTF.

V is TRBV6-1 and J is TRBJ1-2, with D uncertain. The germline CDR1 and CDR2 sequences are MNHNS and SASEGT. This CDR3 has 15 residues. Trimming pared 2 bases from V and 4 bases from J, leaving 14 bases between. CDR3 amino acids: CASSELEVPSYGYTF. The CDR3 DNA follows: TGTGCCAGCAGTGAATTAGAGGTTCCCTCCTATGGCTACACCTTC.

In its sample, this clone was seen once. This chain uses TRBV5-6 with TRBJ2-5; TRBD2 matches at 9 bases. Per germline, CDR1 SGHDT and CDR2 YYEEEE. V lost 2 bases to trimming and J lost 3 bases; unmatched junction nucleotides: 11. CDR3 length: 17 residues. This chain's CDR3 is CASSFGASGAGEETQYF. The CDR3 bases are TGTGCCAGCAGCTTCGGGGCTAGCGGGGCGGGGGAAGAGACCCAGTACTTC.

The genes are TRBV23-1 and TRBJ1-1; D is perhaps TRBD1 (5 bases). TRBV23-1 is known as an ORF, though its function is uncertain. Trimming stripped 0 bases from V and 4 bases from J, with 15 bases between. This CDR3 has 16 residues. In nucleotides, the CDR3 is TGCGCCAGCAGTCAATCGGCCCCCGGCAGGGTCACTGAAGCTTTCTTT. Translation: CASSQSAPGRVTEAFF.

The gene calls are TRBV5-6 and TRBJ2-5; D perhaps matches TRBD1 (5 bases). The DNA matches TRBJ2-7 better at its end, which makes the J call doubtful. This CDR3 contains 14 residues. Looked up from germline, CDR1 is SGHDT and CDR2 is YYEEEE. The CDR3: CASSLQGLVLEQYF. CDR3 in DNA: TGTGCCAGCAGCTTGCAGGGCCTGGTCCTCGAGCAGTACTTC.

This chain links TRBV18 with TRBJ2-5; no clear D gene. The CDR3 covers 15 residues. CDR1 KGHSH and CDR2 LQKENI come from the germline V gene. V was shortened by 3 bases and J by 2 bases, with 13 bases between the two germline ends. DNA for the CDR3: TGTGCCAGCTCACCTTCGGTATTGAATCAAGAGACCCAGTACTTC. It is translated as CASSPSVLNQETQYF.

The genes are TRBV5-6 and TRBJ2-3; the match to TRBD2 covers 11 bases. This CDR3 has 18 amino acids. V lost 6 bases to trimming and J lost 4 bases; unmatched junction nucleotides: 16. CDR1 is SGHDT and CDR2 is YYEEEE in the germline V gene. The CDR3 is CASTPYPNLAGGSDTQYF. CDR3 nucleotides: TGTGCCAGCACGCCCTACCCTAACCTAGCGGGGGGTTCAGATACGCAGTATTTT.

CDR3 in DNA: TGTGCCACCAGCAGAGCCCCCGGAGTAGCGGGGGGCCGAATTCGTGATGGCACAGATACGCAGTATTTT. This gives the protein CATSRAPGVAGGRIRDGTDTQYF. This chain links TRBV15 with TRBJ2-3; TRBD2 matches 10 bases. Germline CDR1 reads LNHNV; CDR2 reads YYDKDF (reference sequence). This CDR3 has 23 residues. Losses at the gene ends were 1 base for V and 1 base for J; bases not matched to a gene: 23.

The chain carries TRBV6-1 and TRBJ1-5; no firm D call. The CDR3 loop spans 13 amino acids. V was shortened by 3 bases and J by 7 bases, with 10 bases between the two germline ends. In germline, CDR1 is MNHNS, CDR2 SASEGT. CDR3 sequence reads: CASSERDLQPQHF. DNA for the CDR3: TGTGCCAGCAGTGAGAGGGATCTACAGCCCCAGCATTTT.